The next 19 T cell receptor beta chains were all read from a single sample in a study of T cell changes during pregnancy in multiple sclerosis (dated by TCRdb to the late 2010s). Library construction relied on the immunoSEQ multiplex PCR assay. TCRdb carries this immuneACCESS record with in-frame sequences only. Its versions omit some clonotypes, under half of them owing to an unresolved V gene in the studies checked, with the rest unexplained. Recorded for this sample are 41,000 or so clones; about nine tenths of them occurred a single time. The ten largest make up about 0.6% of the sample. The material was CD4+ T cells from peripheral blood mononuclear cells, obtained in the first trimester of pregnancy. The receptor set was obtained from a female donor with multiple sclerosis, enrolled in a pregnancy study.

This clone was counted only a few times. The V call is TRBV7-2, the J call TRBJ2-7; 10 nucleotides align to TRBD1. V shed 5 bases and J 5 bases; nucleotides not matched to a gene: 9. This CDR3 has 15 amino acids. In germline, CDR1 is SGHTA, CDR2 FQGNSA. The CDR3 sequence is CASSRLRTGGDEQYF. The CDR3 coding sequence is TGTGCCAGCAGCCGACTCCGGACAGGGGGTGACGAGCAGTACTTC. Full variable domain (remainder filled in from reference TRBV7-2 and TRBJ2-7): GAGVSQSPSNKVTEKGKDVELRCDPISGHTALYWYRQSLGQGLEFLIYFQGNSAPDKSGLPSDRFSAERTGGSVSTLTIQRTQQEDSAVYLCASSRLRTGGDEQYFGPGTRLTVT.

Only one count was recorded for this clone. CDR3 nucleotide sequence: TGTGCCAGCAGCGCAGGGGCCAGTTTGAAATCCTACGAGCAGTACTTC. Encoded protein: CASSAGASLKSYEQYF. The chain recombines TRBV9 with TRBJ2-7, with D possibly matching TRBD1 (6 bases). Germline CDR1 and CDR2: SGDLS and YYNGEE. CDR3 length equals 16 residues. V was clipped by 3 bases and J by 1 base, with 17 bases between them.

The rearrangement uses TRBV4-3 and TRBJ2-7, with a weak D call TRBD1 (5 bases). V was cut by 4 bases and J by 2 bases, with 15 bases left in between. This CDR3 is built from 15 residues. CDR1 is LGHNA and CDR2 is YSLEER in the germline V gene. The CDR3 loop reads CASSLTPGSAYEQYF. CDR3 DNA: TGCGCCAGCAGCCTAACTCCAGGGTCTGCCTACGAGCAGTACTTC.

This sequence joins TRBV6-4 and TRBJ2-1, with 10 bases aligning to TRBD2. Germline CDR1 MRHNA, CDR2 SNTAGT. The CDR3 spans 15 residues. After removal of 2 bases from V and 3 bases from J, the junction contained 1 base not matched to a gene. In DNA form, the CDR3 reads TGTGCCAGCAGTGACGGACTAGCGGACTACAATGAGCAGTTCTTC. Its protein is CASSDGLADYNEQFF.

This chain joins TRBV6-1 and TRBJ1-1; 8 bases map to TRBD1. This CDR3 contains 11 residues. The ends lost 6 bases at V and 6 bases at J; junction bases unmatched: 0. Germline CDR1 and CDR2: MNHNS and SASEGT. The CDR3 loop reads CASRTGAEAFF. CDR3 nucleotide sequence: TGTGCCAGCAGGACAGGGGCTGAAGCTTTCTTT.

This clone has only one observation. This chain links TRBV5-6 with TRBJ2-2, with D maybe TRBD1 (6 bases). This CDR3 region has 13 residues. CDR1 SGHDT and CDR2 YYEEEE come from the germline V gene. Trimming pared 1 base from V and 6 bases from J, leaving 7 bases between. CDR3 coding DNA: TGTGCCAGCAGCTTGACAGGGCCCGGGGAGCTGTTTTTT. Amino acids: CASSLTGPGELFF. The entire variable domain, with the rest obtained from reference TRBV5-6 and TRBJ2-2, is as follows: DAGVTQSPTHLIKTRGQQVTLRCSPKSGHDTVSWYQQALGQGPQFIFQYYEEEERQRGNFPDRFSGHQFPNYSSELNVNALLLGDSALYLCASSLTGPGELFFGEGSRLTVL.

This chain connects TRBV6-4 to TRBJ1-1; D might be TRBD1 (5 bases). The CDR3 consists of 13 residues. The germline CDR1 and CDR2 sequences are MRHNA and SNTAGT. The ends were cut back, 5 bases at V and 1 base at J, with 8 bases in the middle. The CDR3 sequence is CASSLGGNTEAFF. The CDR3 DNA reads TGTGCCAGCAGTCTGGGGGGGAACACTGAAGCTTTCTTT.

V usage is TRBV5-6 and J usage is TRBJ1-1; D unresolved. V lost 0 bases and J 0 bases, leaving 9 bases between the germline ends. Germline assignment: CDR1 SGHDT and CDR2 YYEEEE. This CDR3 comprises 15 residues. The CDR3 sequence: CASSLGRFLNTEAFF. For the CDR3, the DNA is TGTGCCAGCAGCTTGGGCAGATTCCTGAACACTGAAGCTTTCTTT.

The genes are TRBV15 and TRBJ2-7; TRBD2 matches 12 bases. The CDR3 is 14 residues long. CDR1 LNHNV and CDR2 YYDKDF come from the germline V gene (reference sequence). J was trimmed by 3 bases and V by 5 bases; bases with no gene match: 2. The CDR3 is CATSPTSGSYEQYF. In nucleotides, the CDR3 is TGTGCCACCAGCCCGACTAGCGGGAGCTACGAGCAGTACTTC.

CDR3 in DNA: TGTGCCAGCAGCGAAGTACCGGGACAGGACCCTAATGGCTACACCTTC. Encoded protein: CASSEVPGQDPNGYTF. The chain couples TRBV25-1 to TRBJ1-2; 8 nucleotides line up with TRBD1. The CDR3 length is 16 residues. Germline V gene lookup returns CDR1 MGHDK and CDR2 SYGVNS. Unmatched junction bases numbered 15, after V lost 6 bases and J lost 6 bases.

This rearrangement joins TRBV27 to TRBJ2-7, with 8 bases aligning to TRBD1. The CDR3 runs 14 residues. The V gene's germline CDR1 is MNHEY and CDR2 SMNVEV (reference sequence). The V segment lost 6 bases and the J segment 0 bases; nucleotides outside the gene matches: 4. CDR3 amino acids: CASRLQGVSYEQYF. In nucleotides, the CDR3 is TGTGCCAGCAGGCTACAGGGGGTCTCCTACGAGCAGTACTTC.

The chain links TRBV5-6 to TRBJ2-6; 7 bases agree with TRBD2. CDR1 and CDR2 (germline): SGHDT, YYEEEE. The CDR3 spans 18 residues. V trimming: 3 bases; J trimming: 0 bases; junction bases outside the gene matches: 9. The CDR3 is CASSSRLALYSGANVLTF. CDR3 bases: TGTGCCAGCAGCTCGCGACTAGCTCTATACTCTGGGGCCAACGTCCTGACTTTC.

The chain employs TRBV6-1 and TRBJ2-5; no clear D gene. The CDR3 runs 14 residues. From germline, CDR1 is MNHNS and CDR2 SASEGT. The V end was cut by 1 base, the J end by 1 base, with 7 bases between. The CDR3 DNA follows: TGTGCCAGCAGTGAAGGGGCAGCCCAAGAGACCCAGTACTTC. Protein sequence: CASSEGAAQETQYF.

The chain is built from TRBV7-2 and TRBJ1-1, with D unclear. The V gene's germline CDR1 is SGHTA and CDR2 FQGNSA. Deletions cut 5 bases from V and 2 bases from J, with 12 bases between. This CDR3 spans 14 amino acids. CDR3 coding DNA: TGTGCCAGCAGCGCCCATACAGTAAACACTGAAGCTTTCTTT. It specifies CASSAHTVNTEAFF.

Remarks on this clone: The junction differs from germline at one of its ends, possibly a read error. This chain uses TRBV7-7 with TRBJ2-1; TRBD2 matches at 9 bases. CDR1 is SSHAT, CDR2 FNYEAQ, per germline (reference sequence). This CDR3 has 15 amino acids. CDR3 residues: CASSPAGGTYNEQFF. Here the CDR3 DNA reads TGTGCTAGCAGCCCAGCGGGAGGTACTTACAATGAGCAGTTCTTC.

V usage is TRBV18 and J usage is TRBJ2-4, with 9 bases fitting TRBD1. J lost 5 bases, V lost 3 bases, and 5 bases had no gene match. The germline CDR1 and CDR2 sequences are KGHSH and LQKENI. The CDR3 runs to 15 residues. The CDR3: CASSPEQGAQNIQYF. DNA for the CDR3: TGTGCCAGCTCACCGGAACAGGGGGCCCAAAACATTCAGTACTTC.

A single count supports this clone. The rearrangement uses TRBV7-2 and TRBJ1-2, with no clear D. CDR3 size: 15 residues. The ends were cut back, 5 bases at V and 4 bases at J, with 17 bases in the middle. The germline gives CDR1 SGHTA, CDR2 FQGNSA. The CDR3 sequence is CASSPGPAGLYGYTF. In nucleotides, the CDR3 is TGTGCCAGCAGCCCAGGCCCCGCAGGACTCTATGGCTACACCTTC.

This rearrangement joins TRBV29-1 to TRBJ1-2, with D hard to call. V was pared by 0 bases and J by 10 bases, with 12 bases between. Germline V gene lookup returns CDR1 SQVTM and CDR2 ANQGSEA. This CDR3 has 12 amino acids. DNA for the CDR3: TGCAGCGTTGAAGATTATCCGGGGTCCTACACCTTC. The encoded protein is CSVEDYPGSYTF.

The CDR3 DNA follows: TGTGCCAGCAGTTTCAGGGGGCTAAAGCAGCCCCAGCATTTT. Encoded protein: CASSFRGLKQPQHF. The chain employs TRBV27 and TRBJ1-5; the match to TRBD1 covers 8 bases. V dropped 3 bases and J dropped 7; count of bases not matched to a gene: 5. Looked up from germline, CDR1 is MNHEY and CDR2 is SMNVEV (reference sequence). The CDR3 contains 14 residues.